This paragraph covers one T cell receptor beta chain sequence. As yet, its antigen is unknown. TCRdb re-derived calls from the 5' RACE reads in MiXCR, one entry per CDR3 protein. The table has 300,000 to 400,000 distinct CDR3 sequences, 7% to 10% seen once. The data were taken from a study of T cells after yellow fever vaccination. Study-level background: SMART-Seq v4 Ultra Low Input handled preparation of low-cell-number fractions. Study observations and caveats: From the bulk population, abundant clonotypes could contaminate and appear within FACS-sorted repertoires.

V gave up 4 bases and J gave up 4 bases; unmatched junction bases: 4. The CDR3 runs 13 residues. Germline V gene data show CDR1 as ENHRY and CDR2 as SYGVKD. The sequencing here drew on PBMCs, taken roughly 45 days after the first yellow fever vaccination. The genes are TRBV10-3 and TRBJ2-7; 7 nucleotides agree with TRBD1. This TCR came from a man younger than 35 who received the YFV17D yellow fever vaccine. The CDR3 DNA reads TGTGCCATCAGTGTCGGGACAGCATACGAGCAGTACTTC. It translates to CAISVGTAYEQYF.